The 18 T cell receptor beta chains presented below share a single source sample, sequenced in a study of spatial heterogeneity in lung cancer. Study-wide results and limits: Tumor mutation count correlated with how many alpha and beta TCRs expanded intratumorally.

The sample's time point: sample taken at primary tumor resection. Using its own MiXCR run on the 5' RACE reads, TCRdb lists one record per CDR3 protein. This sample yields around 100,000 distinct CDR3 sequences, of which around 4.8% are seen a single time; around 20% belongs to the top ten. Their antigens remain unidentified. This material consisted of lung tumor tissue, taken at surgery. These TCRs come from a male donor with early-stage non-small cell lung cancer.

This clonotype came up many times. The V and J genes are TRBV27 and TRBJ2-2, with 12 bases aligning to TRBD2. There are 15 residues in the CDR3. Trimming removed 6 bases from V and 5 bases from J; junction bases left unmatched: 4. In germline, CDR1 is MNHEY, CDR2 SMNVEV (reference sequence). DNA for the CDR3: TGTGCCAGCAGCGGACTAGCGGGACAGACCGGGGAGCTGTTTTTT. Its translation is CASSGLAGQTGELFF.

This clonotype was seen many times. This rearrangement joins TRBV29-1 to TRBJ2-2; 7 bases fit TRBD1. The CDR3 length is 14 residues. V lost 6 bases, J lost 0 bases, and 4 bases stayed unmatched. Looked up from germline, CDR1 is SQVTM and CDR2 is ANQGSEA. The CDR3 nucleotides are TGCAGCGTGGGACAGCTGGCGAACACCGGGGAGCTGTTTTTT. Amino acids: CSVGQLANTGELFF.

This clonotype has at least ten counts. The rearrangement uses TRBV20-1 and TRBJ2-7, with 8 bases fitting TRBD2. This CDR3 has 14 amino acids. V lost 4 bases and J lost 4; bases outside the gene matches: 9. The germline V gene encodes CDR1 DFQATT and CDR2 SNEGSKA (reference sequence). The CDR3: CSATPAGVGYEQYF. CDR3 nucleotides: TGCAGTGCTACGCCAGCGGGAGTGGGTTACGAGCAGTACTTC.

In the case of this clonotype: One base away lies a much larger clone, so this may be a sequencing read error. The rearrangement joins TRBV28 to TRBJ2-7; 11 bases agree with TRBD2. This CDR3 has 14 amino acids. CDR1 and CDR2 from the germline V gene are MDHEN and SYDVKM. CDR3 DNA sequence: TGTGCCAGCAGCGGGACTAGCGGAACCTACAAGCAGTACTTC. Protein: CASSGTSGTYKQYF.

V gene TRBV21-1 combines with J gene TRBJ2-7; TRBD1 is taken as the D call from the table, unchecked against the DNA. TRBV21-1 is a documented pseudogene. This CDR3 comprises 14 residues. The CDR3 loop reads CASSNWDGSLEQYF. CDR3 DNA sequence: TGTGCCAGCAGCAATTGGGACGGCTCCCTCGAGCAGTACTTC.

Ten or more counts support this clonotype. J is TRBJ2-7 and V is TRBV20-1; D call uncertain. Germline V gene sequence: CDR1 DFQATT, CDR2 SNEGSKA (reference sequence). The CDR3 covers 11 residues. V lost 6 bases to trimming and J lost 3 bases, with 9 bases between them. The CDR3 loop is CSAPRLYEQYF. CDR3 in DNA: TGCAGTGCACCGAGACTCTACGAGCAGTACTTC.

The CDR3 here is CASSQTLSGIGETQYF. CDR3 DNA sequence: TGTGCCAGCAGCCAGACCCTTAGCGGGATTGGGGAGACCCAGTACTTC. The rearrangement joins TRBV3-1 to TRBJ2-5; 8 bases fit TRBD2. CDR1 is LGHDT, CDR2 YNNKEL, per germline (reference sequence). Trimming took 3 bases from V and 5 from J; bases not matched to a gene: 11. This CDR3 comprises 16 residues.

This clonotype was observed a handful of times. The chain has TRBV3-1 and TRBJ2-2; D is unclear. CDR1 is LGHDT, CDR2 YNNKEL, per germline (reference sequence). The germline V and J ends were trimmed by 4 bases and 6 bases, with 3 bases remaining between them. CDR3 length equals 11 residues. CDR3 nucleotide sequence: TGTGCCAGCAGCCGATCCGGGGAGCTGTTTTTT. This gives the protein CASSRSGELFF.

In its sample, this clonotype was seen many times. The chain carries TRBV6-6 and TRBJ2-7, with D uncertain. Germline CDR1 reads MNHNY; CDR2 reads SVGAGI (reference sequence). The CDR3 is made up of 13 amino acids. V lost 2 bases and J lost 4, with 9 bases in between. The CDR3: CASSYAALYEQYF. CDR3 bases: TGTGCCAGCAGTTACGCCGCGTTATACGAGCAGTACTTC.

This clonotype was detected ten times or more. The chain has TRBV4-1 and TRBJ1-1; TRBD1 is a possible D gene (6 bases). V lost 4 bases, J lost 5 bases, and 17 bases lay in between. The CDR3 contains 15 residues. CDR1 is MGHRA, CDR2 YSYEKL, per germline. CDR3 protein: CASSRTSGTNTEAFF. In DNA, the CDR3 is TGCGCCAGCAGCCGGACCTCAGGGACAAATACTGAAGCTTTCTTT.

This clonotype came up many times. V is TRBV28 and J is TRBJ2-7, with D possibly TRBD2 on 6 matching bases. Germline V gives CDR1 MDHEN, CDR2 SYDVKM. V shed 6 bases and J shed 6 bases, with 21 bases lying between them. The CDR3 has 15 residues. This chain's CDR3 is CASRGYRSGALEQYF. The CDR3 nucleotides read TGTGCCAGCAGGGGCTATAGGTCGGGAGCTCTCGAGCAGTACTTC.

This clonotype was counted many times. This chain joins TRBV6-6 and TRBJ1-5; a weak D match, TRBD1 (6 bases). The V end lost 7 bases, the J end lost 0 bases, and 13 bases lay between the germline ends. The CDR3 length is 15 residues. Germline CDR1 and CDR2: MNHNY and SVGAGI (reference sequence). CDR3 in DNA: TGTGCCAGCACCCCGGGACAACTTAGCAATCAGCCCCAGCATTTT. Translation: CASTPGQLSNQPQHF.

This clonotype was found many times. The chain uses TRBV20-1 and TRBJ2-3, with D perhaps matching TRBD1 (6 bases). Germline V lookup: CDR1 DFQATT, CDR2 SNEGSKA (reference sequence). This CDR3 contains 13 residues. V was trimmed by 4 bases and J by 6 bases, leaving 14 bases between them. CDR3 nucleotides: TGCAGTGCTAAAACAGGGTTTTGGGATACGCAGTATTTT. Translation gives CSAKTGFWDTQYF.

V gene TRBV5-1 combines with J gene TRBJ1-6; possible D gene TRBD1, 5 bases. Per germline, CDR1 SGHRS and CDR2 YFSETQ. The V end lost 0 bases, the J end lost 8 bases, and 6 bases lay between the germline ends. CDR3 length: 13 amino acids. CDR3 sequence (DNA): TGCGCCAGCAGCTTGGGAGGGGATTCACCCCTCCACTTT. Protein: CASSLGGDSPLHF.

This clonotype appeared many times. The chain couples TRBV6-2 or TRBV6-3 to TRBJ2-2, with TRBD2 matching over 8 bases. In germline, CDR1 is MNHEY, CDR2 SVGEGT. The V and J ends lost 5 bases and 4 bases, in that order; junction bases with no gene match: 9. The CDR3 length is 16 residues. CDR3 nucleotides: TGTGCCAGCAGTCTTAGCGGGGAGGTCGTCACCGGGGAGCTGTTTTTT. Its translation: CASSLSGEVVTGELFF.

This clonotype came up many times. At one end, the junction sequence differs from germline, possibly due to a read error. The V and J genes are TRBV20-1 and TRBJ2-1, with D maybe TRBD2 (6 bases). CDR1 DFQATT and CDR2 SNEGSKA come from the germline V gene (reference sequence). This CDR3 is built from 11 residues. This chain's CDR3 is CSAFAGSLGRF. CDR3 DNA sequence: TGCAGTGCTTTCGCCGGGTCCCTGGGGAGGTTC.

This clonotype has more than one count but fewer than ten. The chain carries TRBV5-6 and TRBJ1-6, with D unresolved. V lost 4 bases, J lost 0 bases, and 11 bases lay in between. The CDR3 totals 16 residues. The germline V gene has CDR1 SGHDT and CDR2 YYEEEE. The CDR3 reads CASSRGSSSYNSPLHF. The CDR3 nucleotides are TGTGCCAGCAGCCGTGGATCGAGCTCCTATAATTCACCCCTCCACTTT.

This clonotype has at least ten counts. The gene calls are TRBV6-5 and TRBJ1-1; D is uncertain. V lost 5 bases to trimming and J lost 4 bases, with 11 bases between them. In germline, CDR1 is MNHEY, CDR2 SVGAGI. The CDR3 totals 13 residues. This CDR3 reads CASSARWRTEAFF. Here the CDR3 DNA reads TGTGCCAGCAGTGCGCGGTGGCGCACTGAAGCTTTCTTT.